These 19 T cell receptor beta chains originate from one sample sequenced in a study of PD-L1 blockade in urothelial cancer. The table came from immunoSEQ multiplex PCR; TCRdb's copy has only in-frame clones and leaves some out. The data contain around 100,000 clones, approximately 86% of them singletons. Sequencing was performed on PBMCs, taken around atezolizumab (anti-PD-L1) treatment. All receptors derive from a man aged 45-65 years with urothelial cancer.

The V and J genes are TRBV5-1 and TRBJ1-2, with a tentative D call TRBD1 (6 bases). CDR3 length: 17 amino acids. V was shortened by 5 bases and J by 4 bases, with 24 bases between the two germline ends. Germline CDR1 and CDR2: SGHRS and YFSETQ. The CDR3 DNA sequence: TGCGCCAGCAGGCCCCGGACAGAATTCCCGATCGTCTATGGCTACACCTTC. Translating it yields CASRPRTEFPIVYGYTF. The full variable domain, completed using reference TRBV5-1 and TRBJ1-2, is KAGVTQTPRYLIKTRGQQVTLSCSPISGHRSVSWYQQTPGQGLQFLFEYFSETQRNKGNFPGRFSGRQFSNSRSEMNVSTLELGDSALYLCASRPRTEFPIVYGYTFGSGTRLTVV.

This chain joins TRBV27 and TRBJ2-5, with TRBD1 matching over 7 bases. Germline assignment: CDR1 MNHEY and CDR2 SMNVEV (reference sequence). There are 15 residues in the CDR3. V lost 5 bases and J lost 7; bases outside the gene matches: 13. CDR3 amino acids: CASSEGRQGVRTQYF. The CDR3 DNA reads TGTGCCAGCAGTGAGGGGAGACAGGGCGTAAGGACCCAGTACTTC.

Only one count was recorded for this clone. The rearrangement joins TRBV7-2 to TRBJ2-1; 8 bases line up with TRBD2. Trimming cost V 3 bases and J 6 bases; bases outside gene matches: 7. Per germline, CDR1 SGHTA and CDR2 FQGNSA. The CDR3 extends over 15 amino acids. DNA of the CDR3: TGTGCCAGCAGCTTTTTGGGTCGGGAGGGCAATGAGCAGTTCTTC. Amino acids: CASSFLGREGNEQFF.

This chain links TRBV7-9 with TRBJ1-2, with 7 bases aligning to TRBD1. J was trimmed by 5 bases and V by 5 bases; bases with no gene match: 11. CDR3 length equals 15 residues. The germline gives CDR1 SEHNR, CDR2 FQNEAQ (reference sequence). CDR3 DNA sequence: TGTGCCAGCAGCCTTTCCGGGACAGCGCCTTATGGCTACACCTTC. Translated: CASSLSGTAPYGYTF. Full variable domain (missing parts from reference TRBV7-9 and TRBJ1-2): DTGVSQNPRHKITKRGQNVTFRCDPISEHNRLYWYRQTLGQGPEFLTYFQNEAQLEKSRLLSDRFSAERPKGSFSTLEIQRTEQGDSAMYLCASSLSGTAPYGYTFGSGTRLTVV.

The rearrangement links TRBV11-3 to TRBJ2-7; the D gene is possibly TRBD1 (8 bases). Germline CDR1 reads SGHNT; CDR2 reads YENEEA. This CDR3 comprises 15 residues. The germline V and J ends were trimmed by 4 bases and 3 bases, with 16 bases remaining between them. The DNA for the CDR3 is TGTGCCAGCAGCTCTGGACAGGGAGGGTTCTACGAGCAGTACTTC. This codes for CASSSGQGGFYEQYF. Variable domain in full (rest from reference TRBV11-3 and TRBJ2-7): EAGVVQSPRYKIIEKKQPVAFWCNPISGHNTLYWYLQNLGQGPELLIRYENEEAVDDSQLPKDRFSAERLKGVDSTLKIQPAELGDSAVYLCASSSGQGGFYEQYFGPGTRLTVT.

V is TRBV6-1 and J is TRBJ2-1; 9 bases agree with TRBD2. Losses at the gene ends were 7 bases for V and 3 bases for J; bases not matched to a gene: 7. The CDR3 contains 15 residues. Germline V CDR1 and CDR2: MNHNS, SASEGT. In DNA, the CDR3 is TGTGCCAGCATAAGGACTAGCGCTGACTACAATGAGCAGTTCTTC. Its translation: CASIRTSADYNEQFF.

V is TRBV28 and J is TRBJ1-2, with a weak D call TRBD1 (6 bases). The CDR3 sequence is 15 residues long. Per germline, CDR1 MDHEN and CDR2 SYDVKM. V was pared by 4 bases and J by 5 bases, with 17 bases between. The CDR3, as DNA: TGTGCCAGCAGTTCTGCCGCTGCAGGGGATTATGGCTACACCTTC. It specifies CASSSAAAGDYGYTF.

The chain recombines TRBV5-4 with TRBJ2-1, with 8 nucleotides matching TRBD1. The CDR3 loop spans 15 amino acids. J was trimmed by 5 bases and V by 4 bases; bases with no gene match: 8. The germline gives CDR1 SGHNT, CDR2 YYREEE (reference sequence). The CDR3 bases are TGTGCCAGCAGCGAGGACAGGGTAGCGGACAATGAGCAGTTCTTC. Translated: CASSEDRVADNEQFF.

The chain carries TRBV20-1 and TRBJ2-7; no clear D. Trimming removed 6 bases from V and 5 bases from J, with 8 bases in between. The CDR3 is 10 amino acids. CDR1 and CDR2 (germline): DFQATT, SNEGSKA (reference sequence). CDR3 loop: CSATRDEQYF. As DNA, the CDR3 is TGCAGTGCCACCCGGGACGAGCAGTACTTC.

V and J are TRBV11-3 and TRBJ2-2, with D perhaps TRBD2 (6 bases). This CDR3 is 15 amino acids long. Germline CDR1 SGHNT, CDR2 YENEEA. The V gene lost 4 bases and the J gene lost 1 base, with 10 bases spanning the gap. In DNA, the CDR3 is TGTGCCAGCAGCTCGGGAGCGGTGAACACCGGGGAGCTGTTTTTT. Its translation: CASSSGAVNTGELFF.

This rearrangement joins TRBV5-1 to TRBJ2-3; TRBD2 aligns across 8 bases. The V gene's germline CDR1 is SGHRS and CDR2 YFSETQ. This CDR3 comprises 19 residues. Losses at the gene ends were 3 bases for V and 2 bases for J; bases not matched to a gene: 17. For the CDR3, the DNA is TGCGCCAGCAGCTACCGGGGAGCGGGAGTTTGGGGAGCCACAGATACGCAGTATTTT. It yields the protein CASSYRGAGVWGATDTQYF.

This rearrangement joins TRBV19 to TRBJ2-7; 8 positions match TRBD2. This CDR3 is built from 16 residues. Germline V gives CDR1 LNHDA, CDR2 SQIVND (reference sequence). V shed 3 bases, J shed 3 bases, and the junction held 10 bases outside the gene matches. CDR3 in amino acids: CASSMLGASGFYEQYF. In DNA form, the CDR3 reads TGTGCCAGTAGTATGTTGGGGGCTAGCGGGTTCTACGAGCAGTACTTC.

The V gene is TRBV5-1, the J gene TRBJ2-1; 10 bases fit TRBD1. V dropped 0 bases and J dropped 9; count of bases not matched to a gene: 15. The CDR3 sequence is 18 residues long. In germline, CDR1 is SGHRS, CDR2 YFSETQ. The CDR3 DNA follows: TGCGCCAGCAGCTTGGGGAGTATTCCTAGACAGGGGGCCACTGAGCAGTTCTTC. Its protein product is CASSLGSIPRQGATEQFF.

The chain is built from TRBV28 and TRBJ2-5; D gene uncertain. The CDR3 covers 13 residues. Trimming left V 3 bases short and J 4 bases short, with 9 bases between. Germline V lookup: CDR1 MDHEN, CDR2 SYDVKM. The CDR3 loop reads CASSFVTVETQYF. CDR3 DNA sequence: TGTGCCAGCAGTTTCGTCACAGTAGAGACCCAGTACTTC.

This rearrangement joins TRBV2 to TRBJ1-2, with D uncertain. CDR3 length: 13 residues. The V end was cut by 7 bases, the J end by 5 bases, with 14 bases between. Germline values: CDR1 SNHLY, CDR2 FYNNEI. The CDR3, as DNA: TGTGCCAGCACCGAATGGGCAAAGTATGGCTACACCTTC. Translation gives CASTEWAKYGYTF. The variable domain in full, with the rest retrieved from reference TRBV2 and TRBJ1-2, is EPEVTQTPSHQVTQMGQEVILRCVPISNHLYFYWYRQILGQKVEFLVSFYNNEISEKSEIFDDQFSVERPDGSNFTLKIRSTKLEDSAMYFCASTEWAKYGYTFGSGTRLTVV.

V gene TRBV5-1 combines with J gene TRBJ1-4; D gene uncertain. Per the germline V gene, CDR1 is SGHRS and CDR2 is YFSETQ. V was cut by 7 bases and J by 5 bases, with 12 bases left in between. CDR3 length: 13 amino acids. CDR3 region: CASRSWSNEKLFF. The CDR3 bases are TGCGCCAGCCGGAGTTGGTCCAATGAAAAACTGTTTTTT.

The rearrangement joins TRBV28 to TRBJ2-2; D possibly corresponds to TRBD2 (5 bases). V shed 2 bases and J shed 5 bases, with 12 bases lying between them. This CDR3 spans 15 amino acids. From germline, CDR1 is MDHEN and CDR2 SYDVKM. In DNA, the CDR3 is TGTGCCAGCAGTTTAGACCGATCGGGAACCGGGGAGCTGTTTTTT. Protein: CASSLDRSGTGELFF.

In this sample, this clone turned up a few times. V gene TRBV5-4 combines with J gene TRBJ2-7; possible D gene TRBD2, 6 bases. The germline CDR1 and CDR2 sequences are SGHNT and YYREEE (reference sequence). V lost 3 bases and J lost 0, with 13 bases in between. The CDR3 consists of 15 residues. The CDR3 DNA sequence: TGTGCCAGCAGCTCGTCCGGGAGTCACTCCTACGAGCAGTACTTC. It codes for CASSSSGSHSYEQYF.

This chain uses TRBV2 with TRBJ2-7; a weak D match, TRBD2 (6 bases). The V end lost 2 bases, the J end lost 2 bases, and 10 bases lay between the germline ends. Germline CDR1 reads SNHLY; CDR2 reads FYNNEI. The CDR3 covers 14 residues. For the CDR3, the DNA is TGTGCCAGCAGTGAATCTCGGGGGACCTACGAGCAGTACTTC. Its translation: CASSESRGTYEQYF. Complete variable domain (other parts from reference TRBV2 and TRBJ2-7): EPEVTQTPSHQVTQMGQEVILRCVPISNHLYFYWYRQILGQKVEFLVSFYNNEISEKSEIFDDQFSVERPDGSNFTLKIRSTKLEDSAMYFCASSESRGTYEQYFGPGTRLTVT.